This T cell receptor (beta chain) was found in a study of response to subunit inactivated influenza vaccine. TCRdb passed the RT-PCR reads through MiXCR, listing each CDR3 protein once. The repertoire holds around 570,000 distinct CDR3 sequences, with less than 10% as singletons. This clonotype was recorded at least ten times. The target antigen is unknown. Study results and limitations: T cells newly recruited by each seasonal influenza vaccination are few, the authors suggested.

The sequence was collected from a man between 45 and 75 years old who received an inactivated influenza vaccine. Sequencing used PBMCs from blood, obtained roughly 24 months after vaccination.

CDR3 sequence (DNA): TGTGCCAGCAGTTTACCCGACGGGGGGCGATACGAGCAGTACTTC. It codes for CASSLPDGGRYEQYF. V usage is TRBV28 and J usage is TRBJ2-7; maybe TRBD2 (7 bases). The CDR3 has 15 amino acids. The ends were cut back, 2 bases at V and 4 bases at J, with 15 bases in the middle. Germline lookup yields CDR1 MDHEN and CDR2 SYDVKM.